A single T cell receptor (beta chain) is shown here with its context. Assay used: immunoSEQ multiplex PCR; TCRdb lists only in-frame clones, some missing. The table includes about 45,000 clones, about 95% detected once. This sample was included in a study of OX40 agonist ivuxolimab in advanced cancers. The CDR3 contains 16 residues. The germline V gene has CDR1 SGHDT and CDR2 YYEEEE. The V and J ends lost 4 bases and 0 bases respectively, with 14 bases between them. The sample consisted of CD4+ or CD8+ T cells sorted from blood, taken in a trial of the OX40 agonist ivuxolimab. V and J are TRBV5-6 and TRBJ2-1, with D hard to call. This receptor was obtained from an adult with an advanced solid tumor such as melanoma, head and neck, liver or kidney cancer. As DNA, the CDR3 is TGTGCCAGCAGCCCCTTGGACCTTAACTCCTACAATGAGCAGTTCTTC. This translates into CASSPLDLNSYNEQFF.